The text below deals with one T cell receptor beta chain. What it binds is unknown. This record belongs to a study of graft-versus-host responses after intestinal transplantation. About the study: Among the recipients, transplants were multivisceral, liver-intestinal, or isolated intestinal.

Trimming removed 0 bases at V and 4 bases at J, with 8 bases between. CDR3 length: 13 amino acids. Germline V CDR1 and CDR2: GTSNPN, SVGIG (reference sequence). Method: immunoSEQ multiplex PCR; TCRdb's copy keeps in-frame clones and lacks some. The repertoire includes roughly 85,000 clones, under 95% of them detected once, and 7.6% sits in the top ten. J is TRBJ2-3 and V is TRBV30; possibly TRBD2 for D (6 bases). Sequencing used unstimulated CD8+ T cells sorted from spleen or lymph node cells, obtained before transplant. This receptor was obtained from a human donor who was the organ donor for an intestinal transplant. In DNA form, the CDR3 reads TGTGCCTGGAGTGTGGAGGGACCAGATACGCAGTATTTT. Translating it yields CAWSVEGPDTQYF.